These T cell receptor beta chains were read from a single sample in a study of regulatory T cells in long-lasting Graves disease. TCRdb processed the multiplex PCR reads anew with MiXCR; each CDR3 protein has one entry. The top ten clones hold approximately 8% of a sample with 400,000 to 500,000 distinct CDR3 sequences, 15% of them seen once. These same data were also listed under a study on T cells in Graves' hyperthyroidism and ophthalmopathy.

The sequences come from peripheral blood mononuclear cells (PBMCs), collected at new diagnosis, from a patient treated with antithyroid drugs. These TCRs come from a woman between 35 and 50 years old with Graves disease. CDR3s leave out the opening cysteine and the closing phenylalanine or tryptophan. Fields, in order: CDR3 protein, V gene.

ASSLWGLNEQF	TRBV5-6
ASSLRDRGMGLAKNIQY	TRBV11-3
ASSPGTSGVNEQF	TRBV28
ASSSRGHLVTEAF	TRBV28
ASSYLVGETSGRSGANVLT	TRBV6-5
ASSPDYNGDTQY	TRBV18
ASRGVQPYEQY	TRBV28
ASSEIGSSIKPQH	TRBV6-1
ASSLIPGLAGRTDTQY	TRBV2
ASSRDSTSCEQY	TRBV5-1
ASSPTSSYEQY	TRBV27